Following are 16 T cell receptor beta chains from one sample sequenced in a study of T cells in Graves' hyperthyroidism and ophthalmopathy. The investigators amplified TCR beta CDR3 regions from RNA transcripts. During a first-round RT-PCR of the TCR CDR3, the HTBI primer set was used. TCRdb called the multiplex PCR reads again in MiXCR, with one record for every CDR3 protein. The sample consists of some 570,000 distinct CDR3 sequences, roughly 15% of them appearing once. Sample: blood. These TCRs come from a young woman with Graves' ophthalmopathy.

This clonotype was counted many times. The V gene is TRBV6-1, the J gene TRBJ1-2; TRBD1 matches at 8 bases. The CDR3 length is 13 residues. The junction had 9 bases not matched to a gene; V was cut back by 10 bases and J by 5 bases. Germline CDR1 and CDR2: MNHNS and SASEGT. In DNA form, the CDR3 reads TGTGCCACCAACAACCGACAGGGGTATGGCTACACCTTC. Its protein is CATNNRQGYGYTF.

In its sample, this clonotype was seen a few times. The gene calls are TRBV19 and TRBJ1-1; D unresolved. This CDR3 region has 14 residues. Germline V CDR1 and CDR2: LNHDA, SQIVND (reference sequence). Between the trimmed V and J ends, which lost 4 bases and 6 bases, there was a span of 15 bases. DNA of the CDR3: TGTGCCAGTAGTACCGCTTCTGGGTCCGCTGAAGCTTTCTTT. It yields the protein CASSTASGSAEAFF.

This clonotype was observed a few times. The rearrangement joins TRBV29-1 to TRBJ1-2, with no clear D. V gave up 3 bases and J gave up 0 bases, with 8 bases separating them. The germline CDR1 and CDR2 sequences are SQVTM and ANQGSEA. The CDR3 runs 13 residues. DNA of the CDR3: TGCAGCGTTGACGCCCCTTCTAACTATGGCTACACCTTC. Its protein product is CSVDAPSNYGYTF. The whole variable domain, filled in from reference TRBV29-1 and TRBJ1-2, reads SAVISQKPSRDICQRGTSLTIQCQVDSQVTMMFWYRQQPGQSLTLIATANQGSEATYESGFVIDKFPISRPNLTFSTLTVSNMSPEDSSIYLCSVDAPSNYGYTFGSGTRLTVV.

This clonotype was counted only a few times. For the CDR3, the DNA is TGTGCCATCCACGCCCTAGGGGGCGGGAGGGGAACCGGGGAGCTGTTTTTT. As protein: CAIHALGGGRGTGELFF. The V and J genes are TRBV28 and TRBJ2-2; 9 positions match TRBD2. Germline CDR1 is MDHEN and CDR2 is SYDVKM. V gave up 10 bases and J gave up 5 bases; unmatched junction bases: 17. The CDR3 has 17 residues.

This clonotype was detected many times. The chain combines TRBV5-1 with TRBJ1-1; D is ambiguous. Trimming removed 3 bases from V and 1 base from J, with 10 bases in between. This CDR3 contains 14 residues. Germline CDR1 and CDR2: SGHRS and YFSETQ. CDR3 in DNA: TGCGCCAGCAGCTCCCCCGGGCGGAACACTGAAGCTTTCTTT. Its translation: CASSSPGRNTEAFF.

This chain uses TRBV28 with TRBJ2-5; no definite D call. This CDR3 is 10 amino acids long. Trimming removed 6 bases at V and 7 bases at J, with 6 bases between. CDR1 MDHEN and CDR2 SYDVKM come from the germline V gene. For the CDR3, the DNA is TGTGCCAGCAGGGGGTCGACCCAGTACTTC. This codes for CASRGSTQYF.

The V gene is TRBV28, the J gene TRBJ2-6, with D tentatively TRBD1 or TRBD2 (6 bases each). Germline CDR1 reads MDHEN; CDR2 reads SYDVKM. The CDR3 length is 15 residues. V was trimmed by 8 bases and J by 0 bases, leaving 11 bases between them. The CDR3 region is CASASGASGANVLTF. The CDR3 DNA follows: TGTGCCAGCGCGTCGGGGGCCTCTGGGGCCAACGTCCTGACTTTC. Using reference TRBV28 and TRBJ2-6 for the parts outside the CDR3, the full variable domain is DVKVTQSSRYLVKRTGEKVFLECVQDMDHENMFWYRQDPGLGLRLIYFSYDVKMKEKGDIPEGYSVSREKKERFSLILESASTNQTSMYLCASASGASGANVLTFGAGSRLTVL.

The V gene is TRBV12-3 or TRBV12-4, the J gene TRBJ2-2; no reliable D call. Between the trimmed V and J ends, which lost 1 base and 3 bases, there was a span of 6 bases. This CDR3 region has 14 residues. The DNA for the CDR3 is TGTGCCAGCAGTTTAGGGGCCTACACCGGGGAGCTGTTTTTT. It translates to CASSLGAYTGELFF.

V usage is TRBV27 and J usage is TRBJ2-7; 8 positions agree with TRBD1. V was clipped by 4 bases and J by 4 bases; unmatched bases: 6. The CDR3 covers 14 residues. Germline V gene data show CDR1 as MNHEY and CDR2 as SMNVEV (reference sequence). Here the CDR3 reads CASSYRDRTYEQYF. The CDR3 DNA reads TGTGCCAGCAGTTACCGGGACAGGACGTACGAGCAGTACTTC.

This clonotype was observed at least ten times. V and J are TRBV7-8 and TRBJ1-5, with 7 positions matching TRBD1. This CDR3 is built from 16 residues. The V segment lost 5 bases and the J segment 0 bases; nucleotides outside the gene matches: 7. The germline gives CDR1 SGHVS, CDR2 FQNEAQ. The CDR3 loop reads CASSPQTGLSNQPQHF. DNA for the CDR3: TGTGCCAGCAGCCCGCAGACAGGGCTTAGCAATCAGCCCCAGCATTTT.

The chain combines TRBV20-1 with TRBJ1-1; 9 nucleotides agree with TRBD1. V lost 2 bases, J lost 0 bases, and 4 bases stayed unmatched. CDR3 length equals 15 residues. CDR1 and CDR2 (germline): DFQATT, SNEGSKA (reference sequence). DNA of the CDR3: TGCAGTGCTAGAAGGACAGGGGCGATGAACACTGAAGCTTTCTTT. Protein sequence: CSARRTGAMNTEAFF.

This clonotype has ten or more counts. This chain links TRBV20-1 with TRBJ1-1, with D uncertain. The CDR3 is made up of 14 amino acids. Germline assignment: CDR1 DFQATT and CDR2 SNEGSKA (reference sequence). Trimming stripped 0 bases from V and 0 bases from J, with 8 bases between. The CDR3 reads CSARDGNMNTEAFF. As DNA, the CDR3 is TGCAGTGCTAGAGATGGGAACATGAACACTGAAGCTTTCTTT.

This clonotype was detected only a few times. The V and J genes are TRBV4-1 and TRBJ2-4, with D hard to call. Germline V lookup: CDR1 MGHRA, CDR2 YSYEKL. The CDR3 consists of 14 residues. V was clipped by 1 base and J by 0 bases, with 4 bases between them. CDR3 DNA: TGCGCCAGCAGCCAAGTAGGAGCCAAAAACATTCAGTACTTC. Translation gives CASSQVGAKNIQYF.

This clonotype was seen at least ten times. The chain has TRBV27 and TRBJ2-3; tentatively, D is TRBD2 (7 bases). Looked up from germline, CDR1 is MNHEY and CDR2 is SMNVEV (reference sequence). V lost 2 bases, J lost 5 bases, and 17 bases lay in between. The CDR3 is 16 residues long. CDR3 sequence reads: CASSLPPGGAVDTQYF. CDR3 bases: TGTGCCAGCAGTTTACCGCCGGGGGGCGCGGTAGATACGCAGTATTTT.

A note on this clonotype: This may be a read error, as it is one base from a much larger clone. The chain couples TRBV2 to TRBJ2-1, with 7 bases fitting TRBD1. The CDR3 runs to 15 residues. With V trimmed by 4 bases and J by 2 bases, 5 bases remained unmatched. Germline loops: CDR1 SNHLY, CDR2 FYNNEI. The chain's CDR3 is CASSADRVTYNEQFF. CDR3 nucleotides: TGTGCCAGCAGTGCCGACAGGGTGACCTACAATGAGCAGTTCTTC.

The chain carries TRBV20-1 and TRBJ2-5; 7 bases are a match to TRBD1. Germline CDR1 reads DFQATT; CDR2 reads SNEGSKA (reference sequence). This CDR3 is built from 15 residues. Trimming at V came to 6 bases and at J to 7 bases, leaving 17 bases not matched to a gene. The CDR3 protein is CSATLIRSPGGTQYF. CDR3 sequence (DNA): TGCAGTGCCACACTAATTCGATCACCAGGGGGGACCCAGTACTTC.